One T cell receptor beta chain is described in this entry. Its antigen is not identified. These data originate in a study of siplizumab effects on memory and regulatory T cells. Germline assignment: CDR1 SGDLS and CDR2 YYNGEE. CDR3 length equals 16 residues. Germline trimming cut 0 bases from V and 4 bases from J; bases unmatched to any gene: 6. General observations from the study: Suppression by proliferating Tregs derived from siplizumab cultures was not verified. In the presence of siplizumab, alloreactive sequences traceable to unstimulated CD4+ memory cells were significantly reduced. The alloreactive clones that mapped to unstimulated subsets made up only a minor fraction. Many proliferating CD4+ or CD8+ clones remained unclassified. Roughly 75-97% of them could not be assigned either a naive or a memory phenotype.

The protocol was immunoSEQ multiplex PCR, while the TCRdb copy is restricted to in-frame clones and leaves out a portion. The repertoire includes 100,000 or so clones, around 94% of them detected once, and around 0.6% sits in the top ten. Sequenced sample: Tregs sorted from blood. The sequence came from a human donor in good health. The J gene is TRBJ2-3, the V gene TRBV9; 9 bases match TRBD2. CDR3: CASSVAPSGISDTQYF. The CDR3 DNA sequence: TGTGCCAGCAGCGTAGCTCCTAGCGGGATCTCAGATACGCAGTATTTT.